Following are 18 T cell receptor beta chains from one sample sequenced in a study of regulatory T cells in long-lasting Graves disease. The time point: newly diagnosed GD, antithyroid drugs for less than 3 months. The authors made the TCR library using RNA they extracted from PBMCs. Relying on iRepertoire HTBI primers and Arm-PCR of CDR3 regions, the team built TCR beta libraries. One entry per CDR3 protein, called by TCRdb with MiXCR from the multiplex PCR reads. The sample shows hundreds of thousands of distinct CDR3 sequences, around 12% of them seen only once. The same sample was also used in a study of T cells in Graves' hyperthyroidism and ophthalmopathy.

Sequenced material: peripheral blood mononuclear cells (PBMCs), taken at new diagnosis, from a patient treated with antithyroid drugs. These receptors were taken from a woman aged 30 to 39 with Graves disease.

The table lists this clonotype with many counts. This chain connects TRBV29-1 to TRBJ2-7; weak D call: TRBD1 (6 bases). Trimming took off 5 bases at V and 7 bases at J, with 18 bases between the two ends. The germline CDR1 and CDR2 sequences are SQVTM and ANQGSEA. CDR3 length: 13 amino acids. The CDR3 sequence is CSVQQGWTREQYF. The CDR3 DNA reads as TGCAGCGTTCAACAGGGCTGGACGCGAGAGCAGTACTTC.

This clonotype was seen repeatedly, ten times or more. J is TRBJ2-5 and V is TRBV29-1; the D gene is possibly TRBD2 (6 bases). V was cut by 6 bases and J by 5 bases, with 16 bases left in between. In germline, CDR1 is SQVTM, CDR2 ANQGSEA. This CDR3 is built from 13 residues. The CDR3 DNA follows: TGCAGCGTGCTTTGGGGGAGGAGGGAGACCCAGTACTTC. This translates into CSVLWGRRETQYF.

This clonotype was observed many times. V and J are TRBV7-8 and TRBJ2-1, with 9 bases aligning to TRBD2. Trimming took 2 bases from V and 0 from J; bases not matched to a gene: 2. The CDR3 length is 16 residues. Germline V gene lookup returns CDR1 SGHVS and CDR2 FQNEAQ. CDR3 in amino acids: CASSLSGLASYNEQFF. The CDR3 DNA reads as TGTGCCAGCAGCTTATCGGGACTAGCCTCCTACAATGAGCAGTTCTTC.

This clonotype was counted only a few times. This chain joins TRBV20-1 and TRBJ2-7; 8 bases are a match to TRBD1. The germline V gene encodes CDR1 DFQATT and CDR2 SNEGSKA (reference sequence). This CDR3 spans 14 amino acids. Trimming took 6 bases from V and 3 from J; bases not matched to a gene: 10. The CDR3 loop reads CSADSGGAGYEQYF. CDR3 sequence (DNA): TGCAGTGCAGACTCAGGGGGCGCGGGCTACGAGCAGTACTTC.

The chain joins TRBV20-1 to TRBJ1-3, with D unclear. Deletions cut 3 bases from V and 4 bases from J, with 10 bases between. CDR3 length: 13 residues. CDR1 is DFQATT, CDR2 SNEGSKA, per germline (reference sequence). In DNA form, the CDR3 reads TGCAGTGCTAGGTTTGCGTGGGGAAACACCATATATTTT. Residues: CSARFAWGNTIYF.

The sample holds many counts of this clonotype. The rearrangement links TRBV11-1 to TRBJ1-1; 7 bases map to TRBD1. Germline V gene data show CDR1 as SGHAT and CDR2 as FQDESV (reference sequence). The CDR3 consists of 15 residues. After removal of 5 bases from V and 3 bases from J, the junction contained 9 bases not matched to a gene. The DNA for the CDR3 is TGTGCCAGCAGCCAAAGGACAGGAGGGTACACTGAAGCTTTCTTT. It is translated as CASSQRTGGYTEAFF. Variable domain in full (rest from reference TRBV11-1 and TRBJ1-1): EAEVAQSPRYKITEKSQAVAFWCDPISGHATLYWYRQILGQGPELLVQFQDESVVDDSQLPKDRFSAERLKGVDSTLKIQPAELGDSAMYLCASSQRTGGYTEAFFGQGTRLTVV.

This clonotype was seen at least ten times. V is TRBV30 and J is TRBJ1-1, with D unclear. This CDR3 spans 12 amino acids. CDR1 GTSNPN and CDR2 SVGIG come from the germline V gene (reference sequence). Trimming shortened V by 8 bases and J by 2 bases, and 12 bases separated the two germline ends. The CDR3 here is CASRRLNTEAFF. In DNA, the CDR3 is TGTGCCAGCAGGAGGTTAAACACTGAAGCTTTCTTT.

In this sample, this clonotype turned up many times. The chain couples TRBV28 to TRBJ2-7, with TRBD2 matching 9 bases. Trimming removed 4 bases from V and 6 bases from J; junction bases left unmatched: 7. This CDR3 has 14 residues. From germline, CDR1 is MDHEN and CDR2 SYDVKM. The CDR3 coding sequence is TGTGCCAGCAGTTCCGCGGGAGGGCCCACCGAGCAGTACTTC. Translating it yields CASSSAGGPTEQYF.

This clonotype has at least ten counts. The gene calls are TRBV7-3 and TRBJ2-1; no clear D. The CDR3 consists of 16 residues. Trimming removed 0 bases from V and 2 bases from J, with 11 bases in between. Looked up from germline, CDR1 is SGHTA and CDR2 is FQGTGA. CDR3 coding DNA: TGTGCCAGCAGCTTAACGTCAGTCAGCCCCTACAATGAGCAGTTCTTC. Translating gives CASSLTSVSPYNEQFF.

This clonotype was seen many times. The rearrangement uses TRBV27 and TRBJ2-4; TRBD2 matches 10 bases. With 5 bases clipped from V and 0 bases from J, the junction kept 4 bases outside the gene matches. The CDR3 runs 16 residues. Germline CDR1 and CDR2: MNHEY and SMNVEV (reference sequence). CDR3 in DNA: TGTGCCAGCAGTCCCAGACTAGCGGGAGCCAAAAACATTCAGTACTTC. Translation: CASSPRLAGAKNIQYF.

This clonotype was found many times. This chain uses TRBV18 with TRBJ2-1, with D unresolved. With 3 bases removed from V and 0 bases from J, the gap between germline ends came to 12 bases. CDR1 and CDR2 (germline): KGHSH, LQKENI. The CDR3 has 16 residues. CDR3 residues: CASSPALRISYNEQFF. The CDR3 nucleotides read TGTGCCAGCTCACCCGCTCTTCGAATCTCCTACAATGAGCAGTTCTTC.

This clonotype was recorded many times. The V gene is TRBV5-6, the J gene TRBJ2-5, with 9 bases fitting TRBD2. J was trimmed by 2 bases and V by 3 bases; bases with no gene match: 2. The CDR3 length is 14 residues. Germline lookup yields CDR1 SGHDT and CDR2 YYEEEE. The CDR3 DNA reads TGTGCCAGCAGCTGGGGACTAGCTCAAGAGACCCAGTACTTC. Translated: CASSWGLAQETQYF.

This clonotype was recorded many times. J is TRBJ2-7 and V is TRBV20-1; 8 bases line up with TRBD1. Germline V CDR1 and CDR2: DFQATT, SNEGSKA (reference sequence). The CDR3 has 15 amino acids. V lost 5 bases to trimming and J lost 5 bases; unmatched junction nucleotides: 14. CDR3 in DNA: TGCAGTGCTGAGGGACAGGCTTTATTTGGGGACGAGCAGTACTTC. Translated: CSAEGQALFGDEQYF.

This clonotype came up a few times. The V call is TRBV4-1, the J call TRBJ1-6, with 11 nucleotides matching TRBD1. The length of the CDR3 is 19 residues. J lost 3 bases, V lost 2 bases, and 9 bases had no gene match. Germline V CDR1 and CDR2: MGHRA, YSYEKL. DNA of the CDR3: TGCGCCAGCAGCCAATCAAACGGACAGGGGGCCGGCTATAATTCACCCCTCCACTTT. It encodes CASSQSNGQGAGYNSPLHF.

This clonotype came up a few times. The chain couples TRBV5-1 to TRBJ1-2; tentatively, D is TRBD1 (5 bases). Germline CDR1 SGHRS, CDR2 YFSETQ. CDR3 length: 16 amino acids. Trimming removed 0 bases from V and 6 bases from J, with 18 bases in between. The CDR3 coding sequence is TGCGCCAGCAGCTTGGAGATTGGGGGGACCGGGCATGGCTACACCTTC. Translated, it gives CASSLEIGGTGHGYTF.

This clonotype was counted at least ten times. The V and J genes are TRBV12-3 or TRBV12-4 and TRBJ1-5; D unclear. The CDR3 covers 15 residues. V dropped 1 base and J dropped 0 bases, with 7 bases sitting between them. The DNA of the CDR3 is TGTGCCAGCAGTTTAGTCGGGTCTAGCAATCAGCCCCAGCATTTT. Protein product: CASSLVGSSNQPQHF.

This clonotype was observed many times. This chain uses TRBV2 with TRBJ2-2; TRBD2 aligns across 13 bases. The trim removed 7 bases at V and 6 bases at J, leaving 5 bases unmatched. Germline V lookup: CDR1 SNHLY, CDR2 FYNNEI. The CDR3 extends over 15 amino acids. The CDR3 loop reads CASTRGLAGAGELFF. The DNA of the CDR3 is TGTGCCAGCACTCGAGGACTAGCGGGGGCCGGGGAGCTGTTTTTT. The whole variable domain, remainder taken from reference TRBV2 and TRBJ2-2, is EPEVTQTPSHQVTQMGQEVILRCVPISNHLYFYWYRQILGQKVEFLVSFYNNEISEKSEIFDDQFSVERPDGSNFTLKIRSTKLEDSAMYFCASTRGLAGAGELFFGEGSRLTVL.

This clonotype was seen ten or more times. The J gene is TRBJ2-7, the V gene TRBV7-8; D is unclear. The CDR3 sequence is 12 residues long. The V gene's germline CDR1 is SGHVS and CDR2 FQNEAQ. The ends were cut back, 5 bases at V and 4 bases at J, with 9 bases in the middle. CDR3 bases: TGTGCCAGCAGCGGAGTTGGATACGAGCAGTACTTC. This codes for CASSGVGYEQYF. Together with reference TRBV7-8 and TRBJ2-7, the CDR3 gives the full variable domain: GAGVSQSPRYKVAKRGQDVALRCDPISGHVSLFWYQQALGQGPEFLTYFQNEAQLDKSGLPSDRFFAERPEGSVSTLKIQRTQQEDSAVYLCASSGVGYEQYFGPGTRLTVT.